Included here is one T cell receptor (beta chain) sequence, with context. What it recognizes is unknown. Some clones are missing from TCRdb's copy, which holds only in-frame ones; the method was immunoSEQ multiplex PCR. Of under 70,000 clones in the sample, around three quarters were seen once. This record comes from a study of siplizumab effects on memory and regulatory T cells. Findings and limits, study-wide: Versus over 25% in controls, the mappable alloreactive CD4+ clones averaged roughly 75% Treg-derived with siplizumab. Siplizumab significantly reduced alloreactive sequences traceable to unstimulated CD4+ memory cells.

The TCR was taken from a human donor in good health. The sample comprised memory CD4+ T cells sorted from blood.

The CDR3, as DNA: TGTGCCAGCAGTGTCGAGGGGACAGGGAGGGGAAACACCATATATTTT. This codes for CASSVEGTGRGNTIYF. The chain has TRBV9 and TRBJ1-3; 9 bases are shared with TRBD1. The CDR3 is 16 amino acids. After removal of 5 bases from V and 4 bases from J, the junction contained 10 bases not matched to a gene. The germline gives CDR1 SGDLS, CDR2 YYNGEE.